This passage covers 5 T cell receptor beta chains from one sample sequenced in a study of CD4+ T cells in melanoma. The data were produced by immunoSEQ multiplex PCR, yet TCRdb's version contains in-frame clones alone and is incomplete. The data contain about 11,000 clones, over 60% of them singletons. The sample was cells from a culture (not recorded whether cultured in vitro). Source of these receptors: a human donor with melanoma.

The gene calls are TRBV6-5 and TRBJ2-3, with 8 bases identical to TRBD1. The CDR3 loop spans 15 amino acids. The germline V gene encodes CDR1 MNHEY and CDR2 SVGAGI. V gave up 6 bases and J gave up 0 bases; unmatched junction bases: 5. The CDR3 sequence is CASSPGGRSTDTQYF. The CDR3 region has the DNA TGTGCCAGCAGCCCAGGGGGCCGGAGCACAGATACGCAGTATTTT.

This clone was counted once. J is TRBJ1-1 and V is TRBV7-2, with D possibly matching TRBD1 (5 bases). The V gene's germline CDR1 is SGHTA and CDR2 FQGNSA. The length of the CDR3 is 13 residues. V gave up 5 bases and J gave up 12 bases, with 19 bases separating them. The CDR3 DNA is TGTGCCAGCAGCCCTGGGGCAGCTCCTGGGACTTTCTTT. Its protein is CASSPGAAPGTFF.

This chain links TRBV4-1 with TRBJ1-4; no clear D. V lost 1 base and J 3 bases, leaving 9 bases between the germline ends. In germline, CDR1 is MGHRA, CDR2 YSYEKL. The CDR3 is 15 residues long. The CDR3 sequence is CASSQGAGSNEKLFF. The DNA for the CDR3 is TGCGCCAGCAGCCAAGGGGCAGGTTCTAATGAAAAACTGTTTTTT.

The chain has TRBV6-1 and TRBJ2-6; D unresolved. Per germline, CDR1 MNHNS and CDR2 SASEGT. This CDR3 spans 15 amino acids. Trimming took 6 bases from V and 1 from J, leaving 10 bases between them. CDR3 nucleotides: TGTGCCAGCAGGTCCCCGCAATCTGGGGCCAACGTCCTGACTTTC. Residues: CASRSPQSGANVLTF.

The chain joins TRBV19 to TRBJ1-1, with D perhaps TRBD1 (6 bases). The CDR3 has 14 amino acids. Germline loops: CDR1 LNHDA, CDR2 SQIVND (reference sequence). The ends were cut back, 5 bases at V and 4 bases at J, with 14 bases in the middle. The CDR3 region has the DNA TGTGCCAGTAGTGTACAGGGCCGTGGCACTGAAGCTTTCTTT. This encodes CASSVQGRGTEAFF.